The clone carrying this T cell receptor beta chain was detected many times. Its matching antigen is unknown. V was clipped by 7 bases and J by 4 bases; unmatched bases: 9. This CDR3 has 15 amino acids. Germline loops: CDR1 SGHTS, CDR2 YDEGEE. The source of the sample is a study of T-cell reconstitution after alpha-beta-depleted transplantation in children. Study-level findings and limits: The high TCRbeta diversity at day 60 in some patients came from surviving recipient T cells and thymic progenitors. Several hundred graft clones that had expanded were reportedly the source of alpha-beta T cells about two months after transplant. Newly made T cells mostly supplied T-cell counts and diversity one year after transplant.

Unique molecular identifiers featured in how the TCRbeta library was prepared. Via MiXCR, TCRdb re-called the PCR reads, giving one row per CDR3 protein. The table shows over 100,000 distinct CDR3 sequences, with 10% to 13% occurring only once. The clonotype originates from a boy aged 2 to 10 with acute lymphoblastic leukemia, due to receive a stem cell transplant. The specimen comprised PBMCs, sampled before TCRalphabeta/CD19-depleted stem cell transplant. The rearrangement joins TRBV5-8 to TRBJ2-1; 9 bases line up with TRBD2. The CDR3 DNA sequence: TGTGCCAGCTCAATAGCGGGAGTGGGGTACAATGAGCAGTTCTTC. It yields the protein CASSIAGVGYNEQFF.